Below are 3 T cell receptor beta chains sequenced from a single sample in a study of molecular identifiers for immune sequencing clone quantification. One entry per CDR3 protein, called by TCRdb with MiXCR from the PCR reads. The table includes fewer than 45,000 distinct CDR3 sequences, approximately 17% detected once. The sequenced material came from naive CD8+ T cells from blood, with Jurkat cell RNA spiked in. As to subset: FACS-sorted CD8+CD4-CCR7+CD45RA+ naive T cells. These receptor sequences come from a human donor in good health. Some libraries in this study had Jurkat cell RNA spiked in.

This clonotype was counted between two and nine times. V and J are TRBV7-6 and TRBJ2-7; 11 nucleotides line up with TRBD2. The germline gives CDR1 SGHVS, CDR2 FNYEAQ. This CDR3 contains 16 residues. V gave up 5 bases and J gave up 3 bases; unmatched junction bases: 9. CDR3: CASSPRTSGLNYEQYF. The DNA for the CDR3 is TGTGCCAGCAGCCCCCGGACTAGCGGGCTGAACTACGAGCAGTACTTC. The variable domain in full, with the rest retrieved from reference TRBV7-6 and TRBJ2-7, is GAGVSQSPRYKVTKRGQDVALRCDPISGHVSLYWYRQALGQGPEFLTYFNYEAQQDKSGLPNDRFSAERPEGSISTLTIQRTEQRDSAMYRCASSPRTSGLNYEQYFGPGTRLTVT.

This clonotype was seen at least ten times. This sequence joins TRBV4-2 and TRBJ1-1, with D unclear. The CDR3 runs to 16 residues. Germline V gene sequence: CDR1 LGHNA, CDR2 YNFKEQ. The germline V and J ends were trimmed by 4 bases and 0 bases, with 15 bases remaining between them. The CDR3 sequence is CASSLPGEVVNTEAFF. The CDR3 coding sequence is TGTGCCAGCAGCCTACCAGGTGAGGTGGTGAACACTGAAGCTTTCTTT.

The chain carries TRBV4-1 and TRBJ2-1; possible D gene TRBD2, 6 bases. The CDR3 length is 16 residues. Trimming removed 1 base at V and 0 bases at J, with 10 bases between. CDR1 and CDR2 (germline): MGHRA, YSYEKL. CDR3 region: CASSQGVGSSYNEQFF. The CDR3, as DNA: TGCGCCAGCAGCCAAGGGGTCGGGAGCTCCTACAATGAGCAGTTCTTC.